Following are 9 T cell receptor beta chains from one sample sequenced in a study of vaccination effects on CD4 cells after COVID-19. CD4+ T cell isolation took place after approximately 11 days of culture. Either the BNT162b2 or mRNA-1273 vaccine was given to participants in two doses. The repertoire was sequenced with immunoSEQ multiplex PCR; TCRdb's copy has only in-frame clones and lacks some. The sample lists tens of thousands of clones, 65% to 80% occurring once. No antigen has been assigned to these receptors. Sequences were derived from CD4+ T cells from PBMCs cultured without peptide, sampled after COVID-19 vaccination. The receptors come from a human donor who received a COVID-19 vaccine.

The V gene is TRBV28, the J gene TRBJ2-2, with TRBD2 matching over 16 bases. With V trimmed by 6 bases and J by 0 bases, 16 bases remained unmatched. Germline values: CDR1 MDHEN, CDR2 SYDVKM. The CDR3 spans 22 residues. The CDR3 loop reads CASRKTWGGTSGGVPNTGELFF. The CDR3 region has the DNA TGTGCCAGCAGGAAAACCTGGGGCGGGACTAGCGGGGGGGTTCCGAACACCGGGGAGCTGTTTTTT. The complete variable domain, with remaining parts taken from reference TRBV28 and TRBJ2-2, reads DVKVTQSSRYLVKRTGEKVFLECVQDMDHENMFWYRQDPGLGLRLIYFSYDVKMKEKGDIPEGYSVSREKKERFSLILESASTNQTSMYLCASRKTWGGTSGGVPNTGELFFGEGSRLTVL.

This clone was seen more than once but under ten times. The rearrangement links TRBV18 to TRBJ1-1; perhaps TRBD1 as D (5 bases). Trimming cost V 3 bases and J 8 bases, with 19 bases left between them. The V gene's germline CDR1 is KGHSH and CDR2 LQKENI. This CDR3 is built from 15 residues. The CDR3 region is CASSPPSRQTEEAFF. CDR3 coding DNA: TGTGCCAGCTCACCCCCGTCCAGACAGACCGAAGAAGCTTTCTTT.

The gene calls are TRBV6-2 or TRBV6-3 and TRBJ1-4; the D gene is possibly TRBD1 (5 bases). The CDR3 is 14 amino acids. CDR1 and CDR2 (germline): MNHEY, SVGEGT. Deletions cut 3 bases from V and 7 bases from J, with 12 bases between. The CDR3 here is CASSYGAGREKLFF. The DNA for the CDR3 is TGTGCCAGCAGTTATGGGGCAGGCCGTGAAAAACTGTTTTTT.

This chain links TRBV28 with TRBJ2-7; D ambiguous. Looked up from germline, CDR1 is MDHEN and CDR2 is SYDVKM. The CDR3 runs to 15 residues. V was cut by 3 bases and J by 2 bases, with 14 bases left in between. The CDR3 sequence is CASSLSVISPYEQYV. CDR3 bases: TGTGCCAGCAGTTTGTCAGTGATCTCTCCCTACGAGCAGTACGTC.

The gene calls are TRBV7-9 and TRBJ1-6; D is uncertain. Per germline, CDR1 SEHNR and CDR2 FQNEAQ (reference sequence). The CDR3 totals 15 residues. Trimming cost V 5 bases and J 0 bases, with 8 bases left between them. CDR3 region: CASSLSGSYNSPLHF. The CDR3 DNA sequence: TGTGCCAGCAGCCTCTCCGGCTCCTATAATTCACCCCTCCACTTT.

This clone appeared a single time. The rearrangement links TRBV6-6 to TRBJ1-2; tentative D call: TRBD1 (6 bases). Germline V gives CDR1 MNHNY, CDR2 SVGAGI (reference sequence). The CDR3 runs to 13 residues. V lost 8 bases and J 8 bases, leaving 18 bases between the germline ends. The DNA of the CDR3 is TGTGCCAGCGGATCACAGGGTGAGGGCGGCTACACCTTC. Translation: CASGSQGEGGYTF.

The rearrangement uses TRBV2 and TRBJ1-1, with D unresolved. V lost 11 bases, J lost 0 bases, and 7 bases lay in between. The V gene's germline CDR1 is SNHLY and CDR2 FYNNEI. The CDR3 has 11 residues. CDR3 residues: CAGTVNTEAFF. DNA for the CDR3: TGTGCCGGAACAGTGAACACTGAAGCTTTCTTT. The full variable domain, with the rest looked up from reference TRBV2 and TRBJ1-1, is EPEVTQTPSHQVTQMGQEVILRCVPISNHLYFYWYRQILGQKVEFLVSFYNNEISEKSEIFDDQFSVERPDGSNFTLKIRSTKLEDSAMYFCAGTVNTEAFFGQGTRLTVV.

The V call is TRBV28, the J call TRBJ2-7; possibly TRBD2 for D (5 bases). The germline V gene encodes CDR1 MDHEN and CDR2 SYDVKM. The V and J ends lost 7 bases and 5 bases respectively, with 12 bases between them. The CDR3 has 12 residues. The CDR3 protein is CASNSGRDEQYV. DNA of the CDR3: TGTGCCAGCAATTCGGGAAGAGACGAGCAGTACGTC.

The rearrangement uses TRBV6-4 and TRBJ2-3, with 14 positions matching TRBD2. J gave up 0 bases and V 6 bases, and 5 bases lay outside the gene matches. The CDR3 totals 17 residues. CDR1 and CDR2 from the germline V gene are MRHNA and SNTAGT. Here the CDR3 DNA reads TGTGCCAGCAGAAGACTAGCGGGGGGGCCTAGCACAGATACGCAGTATTTT. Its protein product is CASRRLAGGPSTDTQYF.